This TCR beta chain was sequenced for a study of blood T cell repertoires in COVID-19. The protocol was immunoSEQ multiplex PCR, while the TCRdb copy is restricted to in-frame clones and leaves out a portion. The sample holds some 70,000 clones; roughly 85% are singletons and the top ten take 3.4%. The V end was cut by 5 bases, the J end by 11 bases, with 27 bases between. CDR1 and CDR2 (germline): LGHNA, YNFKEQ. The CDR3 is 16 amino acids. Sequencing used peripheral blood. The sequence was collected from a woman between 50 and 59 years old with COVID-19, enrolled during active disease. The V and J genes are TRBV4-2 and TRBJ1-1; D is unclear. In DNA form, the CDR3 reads TGTGCCAGCAGCGAATACTCGGCAGCCCCCAACTTCGGGGCTTTCTTT. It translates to CASSEYSAAPNFGAFF.